The 5 T cell receptor beta chains in this list originate from one sample, sequenced in a study of blood T cell repertoires in COVID-19. Sequenced by immunoSEQ multiplex PCR; TCRdb stores in-frame clones only, minus some. Among 70,000 to 85,000 clones listed, around 80% were seen once. Sequenced input: peripheral blood. The receptors were sampled from a man aged 55 to 70 with acute or convalescent COVID-19.

This clone is a singleton in its sample. The chain combines TRBV4-1 with TRBJ1-4; TRBD1 is a possible D gene (5 bases). The V gene lost 0 bases and the J gene lost 3 bases, with 11 bases spanning the gap. This CDR3 has 16 residues. Germline CDR1 is MGHRA and CDR2 is YSYEKL. The CDR3 loop reads CASSQDPRTPNEKLFF. CDR3 nucleotides: TGCGCCAGCAGCCAAGACCCCCGGACACCTAATGAAAAACTGTTTTTT.

The rearrangement uses TRBV28 and TRBJ1-2, with D perhaps matching TRBD1 (5 bases). Trimming left V 6 bases short and J 3 bases short, with 14 bases between. In germline, CDR1 is MDHEN, CDR2 SYDVKM. CDR3 length: 14 amino acids. CDR3 protein: CASSPQGMDYGYTF. Written as DNA, the CDR3 is TGTGCCAGCAGCCCCCAGGGTATGGACTATGGCTACACCTTC.

The chain couples TRBV19 to TRBJ2-7, with D perhaps TRBD2 (6 bases). Germline CDR1 is LNHDA and CDR2 is SQIVND (reference sequence). This CDR3 has 15 residues. With 1 base removed from V and 5 bases from J, the gap between germline ends came to 15 bases. The CDR3 DNA is TGTGCCAGTAGTATAGGGGGACGGGAGAACGACGAGCAGTACTTC. It yields the protein CASSIGGRENDEQYF. Combining the CDR3 with reference TRBV19 and TRBJ2-7 gives the whole variable domain DGGITQSPKYLFRKEGQNVTLSCEQNLNHDAMYWYRQDPGQGLRLIYYSQIVNDFQKGDIAEGYSVSREKKESFPLTVTSAQKNPTAFYLCASSIGGRENDEQYFGPGTRLTVT.

This clone was found a few times. The chain combines TRBV14 with TRBJ1-1; D is undetermined. Trimming left V 3 bases short and J 3 bases short, with 20 bases between. CDR1 is SGHDN, CDR2 FVKESK, per germline. This CDR3 is built from 17 residues. In DNA, the CDR3 is TGTGCCAGCAGCCATGGGCGCGGGGAGCTCTCATACACTGAAGCTTTCTTT. Protein sequence: CASSHGRGELSYTEAFF. The whole variable domain, remainder taken from reference TRBV14 and TRBJ1-1, is EAGVTQFPSHSVIEKGQTVTLRCDPISGHDNLYWYRRVMGKEIKFLLHFVKESKQDESGMPNNRFLAERTGGTYSTLKVQPAELEDSGVYFCASSHGRGELSYTEAFFGQGTRLTVV.

V usage is TRBV27 and J usage is TRBJ2-7; 7 bases match TRBD2. CDR1 is MNHEY, CDR2 SMNVEV, per germline (reference sequence). J gave up 1 base and V 3 bases, and 3 bases lay outside the gene matches. The CDR3 has 14 amino acids. The CDR3 DNA sequence: TGTGCCAGCAGTTTCACTAGCGCATCCTACGAGCAGTACTTC. Amino acid sequence: CASSFTSASYEQYF.